Included here is one T cell receptor (beta chain) sequence, with context. This table comes from immunoSEQ multiplex PCR, and its TCRdb copy is limited to in-frame clones, with some not included. The repertoire holds 120,000 to 150,000 clones, with 75% to 90% as singletons. This specimen belongs to a study of radiation and T cells in renal cell carcinoma. J was trimmed by 4 bases and V by 7 bases; bases with no gene match: 9. The CDR3 is 15 residues long. CDR1 is SGHRS and CDR2 is YFSETQ in the germline V gene. Time point of the sample: baseline pretreatment blood. Treatment here: 15 Gy SBRT to primary tumor, nephrectomy 4 weeks later.

This specimen consisted of blood, obtained from a patient whose treatment included radiotherapy and nephrectomy. The chain recombines TRBV5-1 with TRBJ2-1, with 9 bases lining up with TRBD2. The sequence was obtained from a woman aged 50 to 65 with renal cell carcinoma. CDR3 sequence (DNA): TGCGCCAGCGTGCAGACTAGCGGAACATACAATGAGCAGTTCTTC. Protein: CASVQTSGTYNEQFF.